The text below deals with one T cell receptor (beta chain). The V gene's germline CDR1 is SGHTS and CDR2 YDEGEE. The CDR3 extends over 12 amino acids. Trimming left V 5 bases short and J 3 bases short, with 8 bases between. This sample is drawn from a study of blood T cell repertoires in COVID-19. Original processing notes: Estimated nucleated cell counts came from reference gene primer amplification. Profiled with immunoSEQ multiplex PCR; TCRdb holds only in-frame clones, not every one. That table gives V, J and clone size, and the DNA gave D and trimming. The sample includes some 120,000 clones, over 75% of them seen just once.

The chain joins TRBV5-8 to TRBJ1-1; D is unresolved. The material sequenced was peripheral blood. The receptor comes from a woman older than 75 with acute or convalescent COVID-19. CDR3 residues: CASREDHTEAFF. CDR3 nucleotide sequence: TGTGCCAGCAGGGAGGACCACACTGAAGCTTTCTTT.